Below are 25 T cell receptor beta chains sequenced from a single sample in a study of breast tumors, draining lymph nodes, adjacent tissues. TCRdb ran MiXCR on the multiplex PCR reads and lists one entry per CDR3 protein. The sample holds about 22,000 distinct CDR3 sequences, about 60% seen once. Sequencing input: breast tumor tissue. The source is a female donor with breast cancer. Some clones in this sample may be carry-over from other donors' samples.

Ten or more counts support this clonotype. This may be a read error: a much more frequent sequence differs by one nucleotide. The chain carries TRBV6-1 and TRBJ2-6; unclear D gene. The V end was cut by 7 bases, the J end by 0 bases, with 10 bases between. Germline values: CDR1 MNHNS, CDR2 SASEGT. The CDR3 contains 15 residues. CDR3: CASKRRHSGANVLTF. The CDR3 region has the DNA TGTGCCAGCAAACGACGGCACTCTGGGGCCAACGTCCTGACTTTC.

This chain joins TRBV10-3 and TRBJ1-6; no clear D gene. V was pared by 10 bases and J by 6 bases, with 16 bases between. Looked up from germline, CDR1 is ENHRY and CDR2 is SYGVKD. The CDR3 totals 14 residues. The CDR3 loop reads CATSGRVGNSPLHF. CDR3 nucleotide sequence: TGTGCCACCTCCGGGCGTGTTGGTAATTCACCCCTCCACTTT.

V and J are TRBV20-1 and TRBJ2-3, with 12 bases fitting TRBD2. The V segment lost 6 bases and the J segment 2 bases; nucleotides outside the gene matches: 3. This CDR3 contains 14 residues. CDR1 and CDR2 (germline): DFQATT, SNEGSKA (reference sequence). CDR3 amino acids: CSARLAGDTDTQYF. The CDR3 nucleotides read TGCAGTGCGCGACTAGCGGGAGACACAGATACGCAGTATTTT.

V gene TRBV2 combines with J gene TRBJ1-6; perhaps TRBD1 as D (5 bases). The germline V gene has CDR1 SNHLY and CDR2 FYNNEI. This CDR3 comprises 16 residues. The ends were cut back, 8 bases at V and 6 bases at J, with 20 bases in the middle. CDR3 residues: CASARQPSHPNSPLHF. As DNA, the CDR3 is TGTGCCAGCGCTAGACAGCCTAGCCACCCTAATTCACCCCTCCACTTT.

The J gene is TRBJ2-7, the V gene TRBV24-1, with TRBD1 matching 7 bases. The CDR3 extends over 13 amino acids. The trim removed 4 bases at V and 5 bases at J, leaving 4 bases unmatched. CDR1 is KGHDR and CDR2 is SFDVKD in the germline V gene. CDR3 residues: CATSDLDRDEQYF. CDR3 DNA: TGTGCCACCAGTGACTTAGACAGGGACGAGCAGTACTTC.

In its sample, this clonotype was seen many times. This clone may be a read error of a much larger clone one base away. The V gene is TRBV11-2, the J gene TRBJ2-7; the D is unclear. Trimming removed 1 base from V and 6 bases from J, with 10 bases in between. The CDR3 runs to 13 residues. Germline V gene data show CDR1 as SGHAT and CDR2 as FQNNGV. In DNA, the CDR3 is TGTGCCAGCAGCTTAGGTGCAGCCTCCGAGCAGTACTTC. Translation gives CASSLGAASEQYF.

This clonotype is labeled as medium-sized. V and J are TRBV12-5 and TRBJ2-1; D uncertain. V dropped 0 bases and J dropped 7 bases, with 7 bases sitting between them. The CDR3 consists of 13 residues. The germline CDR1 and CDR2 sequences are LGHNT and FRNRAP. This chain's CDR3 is CASGLVEENEQFF. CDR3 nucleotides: TGTGCTAGTGGTTTGGTAGAGGAAAATGAGCAGTTCTTC. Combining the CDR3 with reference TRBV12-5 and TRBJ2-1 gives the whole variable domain DARVTQTPRHKVTEMGQEVTMRCQPILGHNTVFWYRQTMMQGLELLAYFRNRAPLDDSGMPKDRFSAEMPDATLATLKIQPSEPRDSAVYFCASGLVEENEQFFGPGTRLTVL.

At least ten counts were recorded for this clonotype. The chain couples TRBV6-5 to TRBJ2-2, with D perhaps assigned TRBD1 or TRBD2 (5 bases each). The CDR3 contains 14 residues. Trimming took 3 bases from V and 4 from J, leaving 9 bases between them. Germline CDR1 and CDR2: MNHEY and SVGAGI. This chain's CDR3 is CASSYDSGTGELFF. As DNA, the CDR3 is TGTGCCAGCAGTTATGACAGCGGCACCGGGGAGCTGTTTTTT.

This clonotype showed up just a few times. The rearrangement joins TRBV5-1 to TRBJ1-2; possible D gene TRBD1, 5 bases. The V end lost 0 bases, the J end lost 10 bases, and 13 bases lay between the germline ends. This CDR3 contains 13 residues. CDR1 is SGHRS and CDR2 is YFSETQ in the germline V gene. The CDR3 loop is CASSLGTPAFYTF. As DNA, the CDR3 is TGCGCCAGCAGCTTGGGGACACCGGCCTTCTACACCTTC.

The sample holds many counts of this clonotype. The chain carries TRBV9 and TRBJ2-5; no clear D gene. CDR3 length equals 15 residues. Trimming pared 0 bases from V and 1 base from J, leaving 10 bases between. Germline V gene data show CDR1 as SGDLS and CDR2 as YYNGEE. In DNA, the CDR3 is TGTGCCAGCAGCGTAGCAGGTGGGCCCCAAGAGACCCAGTACTTC. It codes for CASSVAGGPQETQYF.

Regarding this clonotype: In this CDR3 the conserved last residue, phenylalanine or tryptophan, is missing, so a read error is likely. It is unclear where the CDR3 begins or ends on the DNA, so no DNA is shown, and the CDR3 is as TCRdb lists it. The CDR3 spells CASSQGTELRV. This rearrangement joins TRBV7-3 to TRBJ1-2; the table gives TRBD1 as D, unverified against the DNA. The CDR3 comprises 11 residues, both ends counted. CDR1 is SGHTA and CDR2 is FQGTGA in the germline V gene.

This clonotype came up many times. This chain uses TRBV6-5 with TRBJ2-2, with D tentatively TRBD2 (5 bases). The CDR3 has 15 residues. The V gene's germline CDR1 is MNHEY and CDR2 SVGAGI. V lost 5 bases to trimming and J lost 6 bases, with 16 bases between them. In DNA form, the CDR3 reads TGTGCCAGCAGTCACGCCCCGACTACCCCCGGGGAGCTGTTTTTT. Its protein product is CASSHAPTTPGELFF.

CDR3 coding DNA: TGCAGTGCTAGACGGCTGGGGATGGGGACCAATGAGCAGTTCTTC. Protein product: CSARRLGMGTNEQFF. The chain uses TRBV20-1 and TRBJ2-1; D possibly uses TRBD1 or TRBD2 (5 bases each). Germline CDR1 reads DFQATT; CDR2 reads SNEGSKA (reference sequence). V was shortened by 2 bases and J by 6 bases, with 17 bases between the two germline ends. The CDR3 consists of 15 residues.

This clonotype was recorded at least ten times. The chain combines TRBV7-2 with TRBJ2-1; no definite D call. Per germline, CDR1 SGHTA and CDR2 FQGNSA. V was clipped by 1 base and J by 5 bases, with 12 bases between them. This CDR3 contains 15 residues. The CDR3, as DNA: TGTGCCAGCAGCTTAGTCCTACTCAAAAACAATGAGCAGTTCTTC. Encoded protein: CASSLVLLKNNEQFF. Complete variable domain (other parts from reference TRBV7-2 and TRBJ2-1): GAGVSQSPSNKVTEKGKDVELRCDPISGHTALYWYRQSLGQGLEFLIYFQGNSAPDKSGLPSDRFSAERTGGSVSTLTIQRTQQEDSAVYLCASSLVLLKNNEQFFGPGTRLTVL.

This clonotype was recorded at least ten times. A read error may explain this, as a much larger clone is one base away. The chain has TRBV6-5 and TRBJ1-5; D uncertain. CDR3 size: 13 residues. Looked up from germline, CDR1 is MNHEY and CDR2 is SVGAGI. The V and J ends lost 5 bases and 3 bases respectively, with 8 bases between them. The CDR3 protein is CASSPHYNQPQHF. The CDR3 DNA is TGTGCCAGCAGTCCTCATTACAATCAGCCCCAGCATTTT.

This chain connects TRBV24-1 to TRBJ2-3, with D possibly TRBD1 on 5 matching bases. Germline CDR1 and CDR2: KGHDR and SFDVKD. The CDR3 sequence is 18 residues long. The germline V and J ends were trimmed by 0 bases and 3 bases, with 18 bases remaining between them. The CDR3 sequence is CATSDLGRAGKGTDTQYF. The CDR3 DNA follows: TGTGCCACCAGTGATTTGGGGCGTGCAGGGAAGGGGACAGATACGCAGTATTTT.

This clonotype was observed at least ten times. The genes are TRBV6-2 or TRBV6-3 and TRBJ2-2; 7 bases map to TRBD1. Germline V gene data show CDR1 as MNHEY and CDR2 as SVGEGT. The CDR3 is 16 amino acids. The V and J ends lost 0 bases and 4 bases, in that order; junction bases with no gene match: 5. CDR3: CASSYSRTGPTGELFF. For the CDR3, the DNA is TGTGCCAGCAGTTACTCGAGGACAGGTCCCACCGGGGAGCTGTTTTTT.

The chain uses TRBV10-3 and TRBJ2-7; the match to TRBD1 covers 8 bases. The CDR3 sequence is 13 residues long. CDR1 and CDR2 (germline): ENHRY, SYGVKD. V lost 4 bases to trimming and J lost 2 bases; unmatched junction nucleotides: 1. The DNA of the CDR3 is TGTGCCATCAGTGGACAGGGGACCTACGAGCAGTACTTC. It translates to CAISGQGTYEQYF.

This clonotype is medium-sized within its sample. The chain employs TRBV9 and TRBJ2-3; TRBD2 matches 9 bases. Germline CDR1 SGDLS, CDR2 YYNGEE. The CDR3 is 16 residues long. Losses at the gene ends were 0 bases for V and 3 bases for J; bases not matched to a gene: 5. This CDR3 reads CASSVEVAGGTDTQYF. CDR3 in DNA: TGTGCCAGCAGCGTAGAAGTTGCGGGAGGGACAGATACGCAGTATTTT.

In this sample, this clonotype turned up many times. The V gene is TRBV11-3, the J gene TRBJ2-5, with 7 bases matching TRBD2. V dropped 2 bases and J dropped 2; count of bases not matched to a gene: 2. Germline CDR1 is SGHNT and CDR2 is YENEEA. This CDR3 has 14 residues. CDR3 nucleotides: TGTGCCAGCAGCTTACGTAGCGGGCAAGAGACCCAGTACTTC. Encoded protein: CASSLRSGQETQYF.

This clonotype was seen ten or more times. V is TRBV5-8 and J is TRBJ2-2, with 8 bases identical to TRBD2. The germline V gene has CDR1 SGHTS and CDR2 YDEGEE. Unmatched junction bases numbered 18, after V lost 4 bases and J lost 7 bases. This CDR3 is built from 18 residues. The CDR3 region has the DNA TGTGCCAGCAGCCCCGGAGGGCAGCGGGAGCTTGGGGGCGGGGAGCTGTTTTTT. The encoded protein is CASSPGGQRELGGGELFF.

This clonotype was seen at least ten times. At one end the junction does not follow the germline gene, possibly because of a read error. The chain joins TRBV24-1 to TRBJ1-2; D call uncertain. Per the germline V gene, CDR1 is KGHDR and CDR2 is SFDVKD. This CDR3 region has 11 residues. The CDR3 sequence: CAASDLWGYTF. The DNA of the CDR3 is TGTGCCGCCAGTGATTTGTGGGGCTACACCTTC.

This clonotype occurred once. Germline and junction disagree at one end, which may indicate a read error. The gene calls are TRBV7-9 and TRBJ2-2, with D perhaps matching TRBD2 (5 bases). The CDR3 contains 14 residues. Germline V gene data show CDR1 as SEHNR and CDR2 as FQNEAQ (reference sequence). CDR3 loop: CASSQSESAGEQFF. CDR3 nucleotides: TGCGCCAGCAGCCAGTCAGAGAGCGCCGGGGAGCAGTTTTTT.

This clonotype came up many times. CDR3 nucleotide sequence: TGTGCCTGGAGTGTACGAGGAGGGGCGGGTGAGCAGTTCTTC. Encoded protein: CAWSVRGGAGEQFF. The genes are TRBV30 and TRBJ2-1; tentative D call: TRBD2 (6 bases). The CDR3 consists of 14 residues. Germline CDR1 and CDR2: GTSNPN and SVGIG (reference sequence). V was pared by 0 bases and J by 9 bases, with 15 bases between.

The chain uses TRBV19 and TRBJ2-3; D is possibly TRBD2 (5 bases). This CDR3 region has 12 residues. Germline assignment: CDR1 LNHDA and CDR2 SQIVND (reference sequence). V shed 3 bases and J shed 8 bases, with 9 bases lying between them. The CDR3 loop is CASSIRGGTQYF. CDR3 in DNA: TGTGCCAGTAGTATCCGAGGAGGTACGCAGTATTTT.